The T cell receptor (beta chain) described here comes from a study of identical twins. Whole-study results and caveats: Cord blood beta clonotypes present at high abundance carried fewer insertions; no such pattern appeared in memory repertoires. Potential partial confounding of zero-insertion analyses by invariant MAIT and iNKT cells was noted.

TCRdb itself ran the 5' RACE reads through MiXCR, one entry per CDR3 protein. The table lists fewer than 650,000 distinct CDR3 sequences, roughly 9.5% of them singletons. This clonotype was seen a few times. Its antigen is not identified. V was pared by 5 bases and J by 6 bases, with 5 bases of the junction left unmatched. This CDR3 spans 15 amino acids. Per germline, CDR1 LGHDT and CDR2 YNNKEL (reference sequence). These same data were also listed under a study on yellow fever vaccine responses in identical twins.

Sequencing was done on a sample of PBMCs. This sequence was found in a woman aged 18-35 years in good health. This chain links TRBV3-1 with TRBJ2-1; 12 nucleotides line up with TRBD2. In DNA, the CDR3 is TGTGCCAGCAGCTATAAGACTAGCGGGGGCAATGAGCAGTTCTTC. Protein: CASSYKTSGGNEQFF.